Listed here are 2 T cell receptor beta chains from one sample, sequenced in a study of post-analysis software for immune sequencing data. Study conclusions and caveats: Controls had lower frequencies than patients of roughly five TRBV segments, which included TRBV5-6, TRBV5-1 and TRBV20-1.

Researchers reported that TCR beta cDNA libraries carried unique molecular identifiers. MiXCR, run by TCRdb on the PCR reads, gives a single entry per CDR3 protein. This sample has about 540,000 distinct CDR3 sequences; 30% to 40% occur once, and the top ten carry less than 6%. What these receptors recognize is not known. The sample consisted of blood. The receptor source for this set is a girl under 18 with multiple sclerosis.

The J gene is TRBJ1-4, the V gene TRBV4-2; D not resolved. Trimming pared 3 bases from V and 7 bases from J, leaving 12 bases between. The CDR3 length is 14 residues. Per germline, CDR1 LGHNA and CDR2 YNFKEQ. The CDR3 DNA reads as TGTGCCAGCAGCCAGCAATTTGGGGTTGAAAAACTGTTTTTT. Protein sequence: CASSQQFGVEKLFF.

This clonotype was counted only a few times. The chain has TRBV28 and TRBJ2-5, with a tentative D call TRBD1 (6 bases). Trimming took 8 bases from V and 0 from J, leaving 7 bases between them. Germline V gene sequence: CDR1 MDHEN, CDR2 SYDVKM. The CDR3 is 12 residues long. CDR3 in amino acids: CASEGDQETQYF. Written as DNA, the CDR3 is TGTGCCAGCGAGGGGGACCAAGAGACCCAGTACTTC.